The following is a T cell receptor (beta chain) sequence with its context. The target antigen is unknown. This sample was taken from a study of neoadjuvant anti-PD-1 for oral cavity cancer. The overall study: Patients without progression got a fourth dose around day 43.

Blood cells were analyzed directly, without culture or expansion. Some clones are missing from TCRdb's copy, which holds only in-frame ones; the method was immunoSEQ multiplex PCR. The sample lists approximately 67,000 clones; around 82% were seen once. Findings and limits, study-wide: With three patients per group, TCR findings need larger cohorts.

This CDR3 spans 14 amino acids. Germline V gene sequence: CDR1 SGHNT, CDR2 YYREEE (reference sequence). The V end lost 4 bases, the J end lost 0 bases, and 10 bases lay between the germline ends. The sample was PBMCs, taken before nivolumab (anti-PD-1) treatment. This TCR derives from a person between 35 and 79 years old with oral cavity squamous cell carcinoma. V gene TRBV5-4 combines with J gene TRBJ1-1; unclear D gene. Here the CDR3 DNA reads TGTGCCAGCAGCCCCCAGAACCTGAACACTGAAGCTTTCTTT. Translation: CASSPQNLNTEAFF.